A selection of T cell receptor beta chains follows, all from one sample in a study of OX40 agonist ivuxolimab in advanced cancers. Using immunoSEQ multiplex PCR, the repertoire was profiled, and TCRdb retains in-frame clones only, with some absent. This sample has roughly 79,000 clones; more than 80% occur once, and the top ten carry under 2%. Sequenced here: CD4+ or CD8+ T cells sorted from blood, sampled in a trial of the OX40 agonist ivuxolimab. The receptors were sampled from an adult with an advanced solid tumor such as melanoma, head and neck, liver or kidney cancer. CDR3s include the opening cysteine and the closing phenylalanine or tryptophan. The order of the fields is clone size, V gene, D gene, J gene, CDR3 protein, CDR3 DNA. D genes are given only for firm matches. Size is omitted from some rows. Given values are once, few, many or a class for expanded clones.

>.|TRBV6-5|.|TRBJ2-2
CASSSGLGGELFF
TGTGCCAGCAGTTCGGGACTGGGCGGGGAGCTGTTTTTT
>.|TRBV30|TRBD1|TRBJ2-7
CAWTTGLLYEQYF
TGTGCCTGGACGACAGGGTTACTTTACGAGCAGTACTTC
>.|TRBV5-1|TRBD1|TRBJ2-1
CASSLVWDRDPNEQFF
TGCGCCAGCAGCTTGGTGTGGGACAGGGATCCCAATGAGCAGTTCTTC
>.|TRBV2|TRBD1|TRBJ2-2
CASSGTGRGTGELFF
TGTGCCAGCAGCGGGACAGGGAGAGGCACCGGGGAGCTGTTTTTT
>.|TRBV7-6|.|TRBJ1-4
CASSSDTTNEKLFF
TGTGCCAGCAGCTCCGACACAACTAATGAAAAACTGTTTTTT
>.|TRBV27|.|TRBJ2-3
CASSLRAGKGDTQYF
TGTGCCAGCAGTTTGCGGGCGGGAAAGGGAGATACGCAGTATTTT
>.|TRBV28|.|TRBJ1-4
CASSFQGWEHEKLFF
TGTGCCAGCAGTTTTCAGGGTTGGGAGCATGAAAAACTGTTTTTT
>.|TRBV5-4|.|TRBJ2-2
CASSLRTADTGELFF
TGTGCCAGCAGCTTACGAACGGCTGACACCGGGGAGCTGTTTTTT
>.|TRBV10-3|.|TRBJ2-6
CAISEYRDLASGANVLTF
TGTGCCATCAGTGAGTACCGGGACCTTGCCTCTGGGGCCAACGTCCTGACTTTC
>once|TRBV6-5|.|TRBJ1-1
CASSYASLNTEAFF
TGTGCCAGCAGTTATGCGTCACTGAACACTGAAGCTTTCTTT
>.|TRBV19|.|TRBJ1-1
CASSIGAGANTEAFF
TGTGCCAGTAGTATAGGGGCAGGCGCGAACACTGAAGCTTTCTTT
>.|TRBV18|.|TRBJ1-2
CASSETVMSYGYTF
TGTGCCAGCTCAGAAACAGTGATGAGCTATGGCTACACCTTC
>.|TRBV6-4|.|TRBJ2-2
CASRGLNTGELFF
TGTGCCAGCAGGGGACTCAACACCGGGGAGCTGTTTTTT
>few|TRBV28|.|TRBJ1-1
CASFYPAGTGNTEAFF
TGTGCCAGCTTTTATCCTGCCGGGACGGGGAACACTGAAGCTTTCTTT
>.|TRBV28|.|TRBJ1-5
CAGSETNQPQHF
TGTGCCGGATCAGAAACCAATCAGCCCCAGCATTTT
>.|TRBV5-4|TRBD2|TRBJ2-3
CASSLDASGTDTQYF
TGTGCCAGCAGCTTGGATGCTAGCGGAACAGATACGCAGTATTTT
>.|TRBV28|.|TRBJ1-1
CASSLVRGAMNTEAFF
TGTGCCAGCAGTTTAGTCCGGGGGGCAATGAACACTGAAGCTTTCTTT
>.|TRBV7-2|.|TRBJ2-2
CASSSQTGYTGELFF
TGTGCCAGCAGCTCACAGACAGGTTACACCGGGGAGCTGTTTTTT